These 28 T cell receptor beta chains originate from one sample sequenced in a study of blood T cell repertoires in COVID-19. Libraries were prepared by immunoSEQ multiplex PCR; TCRdb keeps only in-frame clonotypes and omits some of them. The sample consists of 110,000 to 150,000 clones, over 70% of them appearing once. The material sequenced was PBMCs or T cells enriched from blood (not recorded which). The receptor source for this set is a man between 60 and 75 years old who had recovered from COVID-19.

As for this clone: The identical CDR3 is also encoded by other nucleotide sequences in the sample. The chain recombines TRBV27 with TRBJ1-2; D not certain. CDR3 size: 14 residues. Per the germline V gene, CDR1 is MNHEY and CDR2 is SMNVEV (reference sequence). V shed 6 bases and J shed 0 bases, with 11 bases lying between them. CDR3 in amino acids: CASSPRQANYGYTF. CDR3 coding DNA: TGTGCCAGCAGCCCCAGGCAAGCTAACTATGGCTACACCTTC.

The chain carries TRBV7-8 and TRBJ2-7; 8 bases are a match to TRBD1. This CDR3 is 14 amino acids long. Unmatched junction bases numbered 5, after V lost 4 bases and J lost 3 bases. Germline V gives CDR1 SGHVS, CDR2 FQNEAQ. The CDR3 DNA reads as TGTGCCAGCAGCTGGGGACAGGTCAACTACGAGCAGTACTTC. It specifies CASSWGQVNYEQYF.

The genes are TRBV7-6 and TRBJ1-1; D unclear. The CDR3 covers 14 residues. Germline V gene sequence: CDR1 SGHVS, CDR2 FNYEAQ. Trimming stripped 5 bases from V and 3 bases from J, with 13 bases between. CDR3 region: CASSTTAGYTEAFF. The CDR3 nucleotides read TGTGCCAGCAGCACTACCGCGGGGTACACTGAAGCTTTCTTT.

The V call is TRBV5-1, the J call TRBJ2-2, with 13 bases fitting TRBD2. CDR1 SGHRS and CDR2 YFSETQ come from the germline V gene. The CDR3 loop spans 19 amino acids. V gave up 0 bases and J gave up 6 bases; unmatched junction bases: 11. The CDR3 region is CASSLAGIGLAGVSGELFF. For the CDR3, the DNA is TGCGCCAGCAGCTTGGCCGGTATTGGACTAGCGGGGGTGTCCGGGGAGCTGTTTTTT.

The CDR3 here is CASSSLAGGTDTQYF. The CDR3 region has the DNA TGTGCCAGCAGTTCTCTAGCGGGAGGCACAGATACGCAGTATTTT. The chain links TRBV11-2 to TRBJ2-3; 10 nucleotides match TRBD2. Per the germline V gene, CDR1 is SGHAT and CDR2 is FQNNGV. The CDR3 consists of 15 residues. The V segment lost 6 bases and the J segment 1 base; nucleotides outside the gene matches: 4.

This clone was seen just once. The V call is TRBV7-8, the J call TRBJ1-2; perhaps TRBD1 as D (6 bases). The CDR3 has 12 residues. Germline CDR1 SGHVS, CDR2 FQNEAQ. V was cut by 5 bases and J by 6 bases, with 10 bases left in between. CDR3 in DNA: TGTGCCAGCAGCCCAAGGACAGATGGCTACACCTTC. Translation: CASSPRTDGYTF. The whole variable domain, filled in from reference TRBV7-8 and TRBJ1-2, reads GAGVSQSPRYKVAKRGQDVALRCDPISGHVSLFWYQQALGQGPEFLTYFQNEAQLDKSGLPSDRFFAERPEGSVSTLKIQRTQQEDSAVYLCASSPRTDGYTFGSGTRLTVV.

V and J are TRBV3-1 (or the pseudogene TRBV3-2) and TRBJ2-2; 9 positions agree with TRBD2. Trimming took 3 bases from V and 1 from J; bases not matched to a gene: 0. There are 15 residues in the CDR3. Germline loops: CDR1 LGHDT, CDR2 YNNKEL (reference sequence). The CDR3 nucleotides read TGTGCCAGCAGCCATAGCGGGGGGAACACCGGGGAGCTGTTTTTT. This encodes CASSHSGGNTGELFF.

The CDR3 sequence is CALKDRYGYTF. The DNA of the CDR3 is TGTGCCTTGAAGGACAGATATGGCTACACCTTC. The gene calls are TRBV30 and TRBJ1-2; D might be TRBD1 (6 bases). This CDR3 is built from 11 residues. In germline, CDR1 is GTSNPN, CDR2 SVGIG (reference sequence). V was shortened by 7 bases and J by 5 bases, with 11 bases between the two germline ends.

V is TRBV3-1 (or the pseudogene TRBV3-2) and J is TRBJ2-3; TRBD2 agrees at 9 bases. CDR1 and CDR2 (germline): LGHDT, YNNKEL (reference sequence). There are 15 residues in the CDR3. Germline trimming cut 1 base from V and 13 bases from J; bases unmatched to any gene: 12. CDR3 DNA: TGTGCCAGCAGCCAAGGGGTAGCGGGAGAACCCCCGAAGTATTTT. It codes for CASSQGVAGEPPKYF.

This clone was recorded a few times. J is TRBJ1-5 and V is TRBV2; 10 nucleotides align to TRBD1. CDR1 and CDR2 from the germline V gene are SNHLY and FYNNEI. Trimming removed 6 bases from V and 5 bases from J; junction bases left unmatched: 7. The CDR3 is made up of 15 amino acids. The chain's CDR3 is CASSQTGGWDQPQHF. The CDR3 DNA follows: TGTGCCAGCAGCCAGACAGGGGGCTGGGATCAGCCCCAGCATTTT.

The chain couples TRBV27 to TRBJ2-7; 11 bases map to TRBD2. Trimming cost V 0 bases and J 8 bases; bases outside gene matches: 3. Germline lookup yields CDR1 MNHEY and CDR2 SMNVEV (reference sequence). This CDR3 region has 14 residues. CDR3 DNA: TGTGCCAGCAGTTTATCGGGGACTAGCGGAAAGCAGTACTTC. It codes for CASSLSGTSGKQYF.

J is TRBJ1-3 and V is TRBV9; no reliable D call. There are 15 residues in the CDR3. The V and J ends lost 1 base and 8 bases respectively, with 16 bases between them. The germline CDR1 and CDR2 sequences are SGDLS and YYNGEE. As DNA, the CDR3 is TGTGCCAGCAGCGTATCTTTGGGAGCTTTGGACACCATATATTTT. Protein: CASSVSLGALDTIYF.

V gene TRBV10-3 combines with J gene TRBJ2-3; the match to TRBD2 covers 11 bases. The CDR3 loop spans 14 amino acids. J gave up 0 bases and V 10 bases, and 3 bases lay outside the gene matches. Germline V gene data show CDR1 as ENHRY and CDR2 as SYGVKD. CDR3 amino acids: CATRTSGSTDTQYF. CDR3 nucleotide sequence: TGTGCCACACGGACTAGCGGGAGCACAGATACGCAGTATTTT.

J is TRBJ2-3 and V is TRBV28; D might be TRBD1 (6 bases). This CDR3 region has 15 residues. From germline, CDR1 is MDHEN and CDR2 SYDVKM. The germline V and J ends were trimmed by 6 bases and 5 bases, with 18 bases remaining between them. CDR3 region: CASRFFDRLRDTQYF. CDR3 DNA sequence: TGTGCCAGCAGGTTTTTCGACAGGTTAAGAGATACGCAGTATTTT. The full variable domain, rest sourced from reference TRBV28 and TRBJ2-3, is DVKVTQSSRYLVKRTGEKVFLECVQDMDHENMFWYRQDPGLGLRLIYFSYDVKMKEKGDIPEGYSVSREKKERFSLILESASTNQTSMYLCASRFFDRLRDTQYFGPGTRLTVL.

The rearrangement uses TRBV30 and TRBJ2-7, with D possibly TRBD1 on 7 matching bases. The germline V gene encodes CDR1 GTSNPN and CDR2 SVGIG (reference sequence). There are 13 residues in the CDR3. Trimming pared 5 bases from V and 3 bases from J, leaving 14 bases between. The DNA of the CDR3 is TGTGCCTGGGGGGCGGGACAGCACTACGAGCAGTACTTC. Its protein is CAWGAGQHYEQYF.

V and J are TRBV7-8 and TRBJ2-2, with 8 bases that match TRBD2. The CDR3 totals 18 residues. From germline, CDR1 is SGHVS and CDR2 FQNEAQ. Unmatched junction bases numbered 17, after V lost 5 bases and J lost 6 bases. In DNA form, the CDR3 reads TGTGCCAGCAGCCCCTCTTTGCGGGGGGTTGGGGGCGCCGGGGAGCTGTTTTTT. Protein: CASSPSLRGVGGAGELFF.

This clone appeared a single time. V and J are TRBV7-6 and TRBJ1-4, with TRBD1 identical over 9 bases. The J segment lost 7 bases and the V segment lost 6 bases, leaving 9 bases of the junction unmatched. The CDR3 has 15 amino acids. The germline V gene has CDR1 SGHVS and CDR2 FNYEAQ. The CDR3 loop reads CASSSTGGGGEKLFF. CDR3 DNA: TGTGCCAGCAGTTCAACAGGGGGCGGAGGTGAAAAACTGTTTTTT.

The chain is built from TRBV2 and TRBJ2-7, with D unresolved. The CDR3 contains 12 residues. Trimming pared 6 bases from V and 3 bases from J, leaving 9 bases between. The V gene's germline CDR1 is SNHLY and CDR2 FYNNEI. CDR3 DNA sequence: TGTGCCAGCAGCCCCCGGGTCTACGAGCAGTACTTC. Translating it yields CASSPRVYEQYF.

The CDR3: CACQANWALHF. The CDR3, as DNA: TGTGCCTGCCAGGCCAATTGGGCCCTCCACTTT. The rearrangement joins TRBV30 to TRBJ1-6; no firm D call. Trimming cost V 6 bases and J 14 bases, with 14 bases left between them. The length of the CDR3 is 11 residues. Germline-derived CDR1 and CDR2 are GTSNPN and SVGIG (reference sequence). The entire variable domain, with the rest obtained from reference TRBV30 and TRBJ1-6, is as follows: SQTIHQWPATLVQPVGSPLSLECTVEGTSNPNLYWYRQAAGRGLQLLFYSVGIGQISSEVPQNLSASRPQDRQFILSSKKLLLSDSGFYLCACQANWALHFGNGTRLTVT.

This chain joins TRBV24-1 and TRBJ2-5; possibly TRBD1 for D (6 bases). Trimming pared 3 bases from V and 2 bases from J, leaving 15 bases between. Germline-derived CDR1 and CDR2 are KGHDR and SFDVKD. CDR3 size: 16 residues. DNA for the CDR3: TGTGCCACCAGTGATGAGAACAGGGCGGCACAAGAGACCCAGTACTTC. Amino acids: CATSDENRAAQETQYF.

The CDR3: CASSLLGQGGGYTF. The CDR3 region has the DNA TGTGCCAGCAGTTTATTGGGACAGGGTGGGGGCTACACCTTC. The chain couples TRBV27 to TRBJ1-2; 9 bases align to TRBD1. J was trimmed by 8 bases and V by 1 base; bases with no gene match: 5. The CDR3 is 14 residues long. Germline assignment: CDR1 MNHEY and CDR2 SMNVEV (reference sequence).

There are a few counts of this clone. This rearrangement joins TRBV7-8 to TRBJ1-2; 12 bases agree with TRBD1. Germline V gene sequence: CDR1 SGHVS, CDR2 FQNEAQ. The CDR3 has 17 residues. V lost 1 base and J lost 7; bases outside the gene matches: 10. In nucleotides, the CDR3 is TGTGCCAGCAGCTTAGAGCGCACGGGACAGGGGGCGCGTGGCTACACCTTC. It translates to CASSLERTGQGARGYTF.

The rearrangement uses TRBV5-1 and TRBJ2-1, with TRBD1 matching over 8 bases. The CDR3 is 16 amino acids. Germline V gene data show CDR1 as SGHRS and CDR2 as YFSETQ. J gave up 6 bases and V 5 bases, and 13 bases lay outside the gene matches. The CDR3 DNA is TGCGCCAGCAGGTACCCAGGGGGCGAAAGGACCAATGAGCAGTTCTTC. It specifies CASRYPGGERTNEQFF.

V and J are TRBV5-1 and TRBJ1-3; 7 bases are shared with TRBD1. V lost 2 bases and J lost 4; bases outside the gene matches: 3. In germline, CDR1 is SGHRS, CDR2 YFSETQ. This CDR3 region has 14 residues. The DNA for the CDR3 is TGCGCCAGCAGCTTACAGGGGATCGGAAACACCATATATTTT. Its protein product is CASSLQGIGNTIYF. Drawing the rest from reference TRBV5-1 and TRBJ1-3, the complete variable domain is KAGVTQTPRYLIKTRGQQVTLSCSPISGHRSVSWYQQTPGQGLQFLFEYFSETQRNKGNFPGRFSGRQFSNSRSEMNVSTLELGDSALYLCASSLQGIGNTIYFGEGSWLTVV.

The chain links TRBV7-6 to TRBJ2-7, with 12 nucleotides matching TRBD2. The germline V gene has CDR1 SGHVS and CDR2 FNYEAQ. The trim removed 0 bases at V and 2 bases at J, leaving 8 bases unmatched. The CDR3 sequence is 18 residues long. The CDR3, as DNA: TGTGCCAGCAGCTTAGCTCCCTTGACTAGCGGGAGTGCCTACGAGCAGTACTTC. It is translated as CASSLAPLTSGSAYEQYF. Drawing the rest from reference TRBV7-6 and TRBJ2-7, the complete variable domain is GAGVSQSPRYKVTKRGQDVALRCDPISGHVSLYWYRQALGQGPEFLTYFNYEAQQDKSGLPNDRFSAERPEGSISTLTIQRTEQRDSAMYRCASSLAPLTSGSAYEQYFGPGTRLTVT.

The chain recombines TRBV6-6 with TRBJ2-7; 9 bases are shared with TRBD2. CDR1 is MNHNY and CDR2 is SVGAGI in the germline V gene (reference sequence). The length of the CDR3 is 14 residues. V trimming: 5 bases; J trimming: 3 bases; junction bases outside the gene matches: 5. CDR3 loop: CASSVGGGDYEQYF. The CDR3 DNA is TGTGCCAGCAGTGTGGGCGGGGGGGACTACGAGCAGTACTTC.

This chain connects TRBV6-5 to TRBJ1-5, with a weak D call TRBD1 (5 bases). The CDR3 sequence is 11 residues long. The germline V and J ends were trimmed by 7 bases and 7 bases, with 8 bases remaining between them. CDR1 and CDR2 from the germline V gene are MNHEY and SVGAGI. The CDR3 bases are TGTGCCAGCAAAGGGGCCCAGCCCCAGCATTTT. This encodes CASKGAQPQHF.

The CDR3 DNA reads as TGTGCCAGCAGCCGCCAGGGACTAGGTGGCGGGGAGCTGTTTTTT. It codes for CASSRQGLGGGELFF. The gene calls are TRBV7-8 and TRBJ2-2, with 8 bases identical to TRBD2. Germline values: CDR1 SGHVS, CDR2 FQNEAQ. The CDR3 has 15 residues. With 5 bases clipped from V and 7 bases from J, the junction kept 9 bases outside the gene matches.